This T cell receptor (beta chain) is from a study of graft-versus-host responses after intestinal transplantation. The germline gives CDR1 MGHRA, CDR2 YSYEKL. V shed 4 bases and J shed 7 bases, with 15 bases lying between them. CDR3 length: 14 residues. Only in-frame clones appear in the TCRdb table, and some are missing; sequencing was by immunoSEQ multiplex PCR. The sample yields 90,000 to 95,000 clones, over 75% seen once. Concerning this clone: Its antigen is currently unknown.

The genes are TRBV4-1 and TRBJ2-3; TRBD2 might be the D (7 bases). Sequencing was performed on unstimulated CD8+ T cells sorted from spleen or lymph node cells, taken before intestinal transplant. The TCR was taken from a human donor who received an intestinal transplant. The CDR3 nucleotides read TGCGCCAGCAGCCCGGGGGGCCGGACATATACGCAGTATTTT. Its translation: CASSPGGRTYTQYF.